The next 3 T cell receptor beta chains were all read from a single sample in a study of cytomegalovirus exposure and HLA in healthy donors (dated by TCRdb to about 2017). Libraries were constructed by the immunoSEQ multiplex PCR assay. The multiplex PCR relied on a mix of 60 forward primers for TCR Vbeta segments and 13 reverse primers for TCR Jbeta segments. The table was pulled from immuneACCESS by TCRdb, which kept in-frame rearrangements only. Such tables lose some clones; where checked, under half of the loss comes from unresolved V genes, and the rest has no known cause. In this sample the table shows nearly 95,000 clones, 6.5% to 8% of which occur a single time. About 2.3% of the sample is held by the ten biggest clonotypes. Material: PBMCs. These receptors were obtained from a man aged 50-59 years in good health and CMV-seronegative.

As concerns this clone: Other DNA sequences in this specimen translate into the identical CDR3. The chain combines TRBV11-2 with TRBJ1-5, with a possible D match to TRBD1 (5 bases). CDR3 length equals 16 residues. CDR1 is SGHAT, CDR2 FQNNGV, per germline. V was shortened by 4 bases and J by 4 bases, with 17 bases between the two germline ends. The CDR3 loop is CASSSRTGGVNQPQHF. CDR3 coding DNA: TGTGCCAGCAGCTCTCGGACGGGGGGAGTTAATCAGCCCCAGCATTTT.

This clone was counted a few times. This chain links TRBV7-2 with TRBJ1-5; TRBD1 aligns across 7 bases. In germline, CDR1 is SGHTA, CDR2 FQGNSA. With 3 bases clipped from V and 5 bases from J, the junction kept 4 bases outside the gene matches. The CDR3 is 14 residues long. In DNA, the CDR3 is TGTGCCAGCAGCTTTTACAGGGGTGATCAGCCCCAGCATTTT. Encoded protein: CASSFYRGDQPQHF.

This clone was counted only a few times. The chain uses TRBV6-5 and TRBJ2-3, with D possibly being TRBD2 (6 bases). This CDR3 contains 15 residues. Looked up from germline, CDR1 is MNHEY and CDR2 is SVGAGI. Trimming took 4 bases from V and 8 from J, leaving 19 bases between them. The CDR3 region has the DNA TGTGCCAGCAGTTCCCGGGACTCCTTTGTCAGTACGCAGTATTTT. It encodes CASSSRDSFVSTQYF.